These 28 T cell receptor beta chains were all obtained from the same sample, sequenced in a study of blood T cells in healthy people across ages. A sample-barcoded 5' primer and a J-beta primer mix were used in a second PCR of about 6 to 12 cycles. TCRdb processed the 5' RACE reads anew with MiXCR; each CDR3 protein has one entry. The sample consists of some 1.4 million distinct CDR3 sequences, around two fifths of them appearing once. The sample was blood. These receptors came from a woman under 30 in good health.

The chain carries TRBV6-2 or TRBV6-3 and TRBJ2-5; 7 bases agree with TRBD2. The J call may be in error: the DNA end matches TRBJ2-7 better. This CDR3 has 13 residues. Looked up from germline, CDR1 is MNHEY and CDR2 is SVGEGT. The CDR3 nucleotides read TGTGCCTCCCGGCGGGTAGCGGGCCACGAGCAGTACTTC. It codes for CASRRVAGHEQYF.

CDR3 bases: TGTGCCAGCAGTTTACAAGACAGGGGCCTTTACTATGGCTACACCTTC. Its protein is CASSLQDRGLYYGYTF. J is TRBJ1-2 and V is TRBV12-3 or TRBV12-4, with 8 bases identical to TRBD1. V was clipped by 2 bases and J by 3 bases; unmatched bases: 8. The CDR3 totals 16 residues.

This clonotype was observed a few times. The V gene is TRBV4-1, the J gene TRBJ1-4; TRBD1 agrees at 9 bases. CDR1 is MGHRA and CDR2 is YSYEKL in the germline V gene. V lost 1 base to trimming and J lost 7 bases; unmatched junction nucleotides: 4. This CDR3 comprises 15 residues. The CDR3 region has the DNA TGCGCCAGCAGCCAAGCCGGGACAGGGAGTGAAAAACTGTTTTTT. This encodes CASSQAGTGSEKLFF.

Here the CDR3 DNA reads TGTGCCAGCAGCGTCGGCGGGGACGGAGGCTACGAGCAGTACTTC. Protein: CASSVGGDGGYEQYF. The rearrangement uses TRBV9 and TRBJ2-7, with D perhaps TRBD2 (6 bases). The length of the CDR3 is 15 residues. Germline loops: CDR1 SGDLS, CDR2 YYNGEE. The V end was cut by 2 bases, the J end by 3 bases, with 15 bases between.

In DNA form, the CDR3 reads TGTGCCAGCAGTCCAGAGATGGACGCGCGCGCTTTCTTT. This encodes CASSPEMDARAFF. The rearrangement joins TRBV28 to TRBJ1-1, with no clear D. CDR1 is MDHEN, CDR2 SYDVKM, per germline. The length of the CDR3 is 13 residues. V was shortened by 5 bases and J by 11 bases, with 18 bases between the two germline ends.

The rearrangement joins TRBV10-3 to TRBJ2-5, with no clear D. Germline V CDR1 and CDR2: ENHRY, SYGVKD. Trimming removed 4 bases at V and 2 bases at J, with 8 bases between. CDR3 length: 13 residues. CDR3 sequence (DNA): TGTGCCATCAGTGGAACGGTGCAAGAGACCCAGTACTTC. Residues: CAISGTVQETQYF.

This clonotype was counted a few times. The rearrangement uses TRBV20-1 and TRBJ1-5; the D gene is possibly TRBD1 (5 bases). Germline V gene data show CDR1 as DFQATT and CDR2 as SNEGSKA (reference sequence). This CDR3 has 12 residues. The V gene lost 3 bases and the J gene lost 7 bases, with 10 bases spanning the gap. In DNA, the CDR3 is TGCAGTGCTAGCAGGGTCACACAGCCCCAGCATTTT. It yields the protein CSASRVTQPQHF.

Ten or more counts support this clonotype. The chain couples TRBV10-3 to TRBJ2-7, with D maybe TRBD1 (6 bases). Deletions cut 7 bases from V and 6 bases from J, with 16 bases between. The CDR3 loop spans 13 amino acids. Germline V gene sequence: CDR1 ENHRY, CDR2 SYGVKD. The CDR3 protein is CAITNRDSGEQYF. In nucleotides, the CDR3 is TGTGCCATCACTAACAGGGATTCAGGCGAGCAGTACTTC.

This clonotype was seen a handful of times. This chain uses TRBV28 with TRBJ2-3, with D possibly TRBD1 on 5 matching bases. Germline V lookup: CDR1 MDHEN, CDR2 SYDVKM. The V end was cut by 1 base, the J end by 3 bases, with 14 bases between. The CDR3 consists of 16 residues. The CDR3 DNA follows: TGTGCCAGCAGTTTATCAGGGCAGGGTAGGACAGATACGCAGTATTTT. This gives the protein CASSLSGQGRTDTQYF.

The rearrangement joins TRBV5-6 to TRBJ1-1, with TRBD1 as a possible D gene (6 bases). Germline loops: CDR1 SGHDT, CDR2 YYEEEE. V lost 4 bases and J 3 bases, leaving 25 bases between the germline ends. This CDR3 comprises 18 residues. CDR3 nucleotide sequence: TGTGCCAGCAGCCAACGACCACACAAGACAGGCCATTACACTGAAGCTTTCTTT. This gives the protein CASSQRPHKTGHYTEAFF.

This clonotype was observed a few times. The gene calls are TRBV5-6 and TRBJ1-2; the D is unclear. CDR1 and CDR2 (germline): SGHDT, YYEEEE. There are 12 residues in the CDR3. Trimming removed 2 bases at V and 8 bases at J, with 10 bases between. This CDR3 is CASSLPVSGYTF. CDR3 in DNA: TGTGCCAGCAGCTTACCCGTCTCCGGCTACACCTTC.

The chain couples TRBV12-3 or TRBV12-4 to TRBJ2-1, with TRBD2 identical over 8 bases. The CDR3 is 15 residues long. V shed 6 bases, J shed 4 bases, and the junction held 8 bases outside the gene matches. CDR3 bases: TGTGCCAGCAGGCCGAGCGGGAGTGGGTACAATGAGCAGTTCTTC. This encodes CASRPSGSGYNEQFF.

This sequence joins TRBV2 and TRBJ1-5; possible D gene TRBD1, 6 bases. The CDR3 has 14 amino acids. V was trimmed by 6 bases and J by 4 bases, leaving 13 bases between them. CDR1 is SNHLY and CDR2 is FYNNEI in the germline V gene. CDR3 nucleotide sequence: TGTGCCAGCAGCGGGACAACGACAAATCAGCCCCAGCATTTT. Encoded protein: CASSGTTTNQPQHF.

The rearrangement joins TRBV3-1 to TRBJ1-6; D is undetermined. CDR3 length equals 17 residues. Germline V lookup: CDR1 LGHDT, CDR2 YNNKEL (reference sequence). Trimming left V 3 bases short and J 0 bases short, with 12 bases between. CDR3 coding DNA: TGTGCCAGCAGCCACGGCACTAGGAGCTCCTATAATTCACCCCTCCACTTT. Protein: CASSHGTRSSYNSPLHF.

V usage is TRBV11-3 and J usage is TRBJ2-1; 9 bases are shared with TRBD2. Trimming cost V 1 base and J 9 bases; bases outside gene matches: 13. CDR1 SGHNT and CDR2 YENEEA come from the germline V gene. The CDR3 runs to 17 residues. The CDR3 here is CASSLGEGTSSFREQFF. As DNA, the CDR3 is TGTGCCAGCAGCTTAGGCGAAGGGACTAGCTCATTTCGTGAGCAGTTCTTC.

This clonotype was seen a handful of times. V gene TRBV15 combines with J gene TRBJ2-5; no clear D gene. V was clipped by 0 bases and J by 5 bases, with 16 bases between them. Per germline, CDR1 LNHNV and CDR2 YYDKDF (reference sequence). CDR3 length equals 16 residues. CDR3 residues: CATSRDPWGSGETQYF. The CDR3 DNA reads as TGTGCCACCAGCAGAGACCCCTGGGGATCCGGGGAGACCCAGTACTTC.

This clonotype occurred once. The CDR3 protein is CASSFSLTGGGTDTQYF. Here the CDR3 DNA reads TGTGCCAGCAGCTTCTCCCTTACGGGAGGAGGGACAGATACGCAGTATTTT. The chain employs TRBV7-2 and TRBJ2-3; TRBD2 matches at 7 bases. The junction had 12 bases not matched to a gene; V was cut back by 3 bases and J by 3 bases. The germline CDR1 and CDR2 sequences are SGHTA and FQGNSA. CDR3 size: 17 residues.

The chain recombines TRBV5-1 with TRBJ2-3; D unclear. The CDR3 is 15 residues long. V was pared by 0 bases and J by 0 bases, with 8 bases between. CDR1 is SGHRS, CDR2 YFSETQ, per germline. CDR3 amino acids: CASSLVTVSTDTQYF. DNA for the CDR3: TGCGCCAGCAGCTTGGTGACGGTTAGCACAGATACGCAGTATTTT. Full variable domain (remainder filled in from reference TRBV5-1 and TRBJ2-3): KAGVTQTPRYLIKTRGQQVTLSCSPISGHRSVSWYQQTPGQGLQFLFEYFSETQRNKGNFPGRFSGRQFSNSRSEMNVSTLELGDSALYLCASSLVTVSTDTQYFGPGTRLTVL.

Here the CDR3 reads CAISEPSRPQYF. In DNA, the CDR3 is TGTGCCATCAGTGAACCTAGCCGGCCCCAGTACTTC. The V gene is TRBV10-3, the J gene TRBJ2-5; possible D gene TRBD2, 5 bases. The CDR3 loop spans 12 amino acids. Deletions cut 3 bases from V and 9 bases from J, with 11 bases between. The germline CDR1 and CDR2 sequences are ENHRY and SYGVKD.

This clonotype appeared many times. The chain has TRBV6-2 or TRBV6-3 and TRBJ2-1, with D possibly being TRBD1 (6 bases). Germline CDR1 is MNHEY and CDR2 is SVGEGT. There are 16 residues in the CDR3. Deletions cut 8 bases from V and 6 bases from J, with 23 bases between. The CDR3 is CASGEQGQVVFNEQFF. The DNA of the CDR3 is TGTGCCAGCGGAGAACAGGGTCAGGTCGTTTTCAATGAGCAGTTCTTC.

This clonotype has only a few counts. This chain uses TRBV6-5 with TRBJ2-1, with 10 nucleotides matching TRBD2. The CDR3 has 16 residues. V dropped 2 bases and J dropped 3; count of bases not matched to a gene: 4. Germline V CDR1 and CDR2: MNHEY, SVGAGI. The CDR3 loop is CASSYGLADRYNEQFF. CDR3 DNA: TGTGCCAGCAGTTACGGACTAGCGGATCGCTACAATGAGCAGTTCTTC.

The gene calls are TRBV20-1 and TRBJ2-5, with D perhaps TRBD1 or TRBD2 (5 bases each). From germline, CDR1 is DFQATT and CDR2 SNEGSKA (reference sequence). The ends were cut back, 3 bases at V and 0 bases at J, with 11 bases in the middle. The CDR3 is 14 residues long. The CDR3 nucleotides read TGCAGTGCTAGTCGGGGCTCGTACCAAGAGACCCAGTACTTC. Protein sequence: CSASRGSYQETQYF.

The rearrangement joins TRBV6-1 to TRBJ2-7; the match to TRBD2 covers 7 bases. The CDR3 is made up of 18 amino acids. With 8 bases clipped from V and 4 bases from J, the junction kept 23 bases outside the gene matches. In germline, CDR1 is MNHNS, CDR2 SASEGT. This CDR3 reads CASHRGGREGTWTYEQYF. In DNA, the CDR3 is TGTGCCAGCCACCGCGGCGGGAGAGAAGGTACTTGGACTTACGAGCAGTACTTC.

The rearrangement joins TRBV20-1 to TRBJ1-2, with 9 bases identical to TRBD1. CDR3 size: 16 residues. Germline-derived CDR1 and CDR2 are DFQATT and SNEGSKA (reference sequence). J gave up 2 bases and V 3 bases, and 10 bases lay outside the gene matches. The CDR3 sequence is CSARRANRGRNYGYTF. The CDR3 DNA reads as TGCAGTGCTAGGAGGGCCAACAGGGGGCGGAACTATGGCTACACCTTC.

The rearrangement joins TRBV2 to TRBJ2-3, with a weak D call TRBD1 (5 bases). The germline CDR1 and CDR2 sequences are SNHLY and FYNNEI. This CDR3 contains 14 residues. V dropped 6 bases and J dropped 6 bases, with 16 bases sitting between them. This CDR3 is CASSPPTGLDTQYF. For the CDR3, the DNA is TGTGCCAGCAGCCCCCCTACAGGTTTGGATACGCAGTATTTT.

V and J are TRBV11-2 and TRBJ1-1; D gene unclear. This CDR3 has 17 residues. Germline V gene lookup returns CDR1 SGHAT and CDR2 FQNNGV. Between the trimmed V and J ends, which lost 6 bases and 0 bases, there was a span of 20 bases. CDR3 nucleotide sequence: TGTGCCAGCAGGCCTGCAACACCATTGGGAATGAACACTGAAGCTTTCTTT. Amino acid sequence: CASRPATPLGMNTEAFF.

V and J are TRBV5-1 and TRBJ2-1; TRBD2 aligns across 16 bases. Germline CDR1 SGHRS, CDR2 YFSETQ. With V trimmed by 5 bases and J by 3 bases, 8 bases remained unmatched. This CDR3 is built from 18 residues. DNA for the CDR3: TGCGCCAGCAGAACGGGACTAGCGGGAGGGCCGGGCTACAATGAGCAGTTCTTC. Protein: CASRTGLAGGPGYNEQFF.

This clonotype was seen ten or more times. V usage is TRBV7-9 and J usage is TRBJ2-6; 7 bases match TRBD1. The V gene's germline CDR1 is SEHNR and CDR2 FQNEAQ (reference sequence). The J segment lost 0 bases and the V segment lost 3 bases, leaving 8 bases of the junction unmatched. The CDR3 extends over 18 amino acids. The CDR3 reads CASSLSRDRYSGANVLTF. CDR3 nucleotide sequence: TGTGCCAGCAGCTTGTCCCGGGACAGATACTCTGGGGCCAACGTCCTGACTTTC.